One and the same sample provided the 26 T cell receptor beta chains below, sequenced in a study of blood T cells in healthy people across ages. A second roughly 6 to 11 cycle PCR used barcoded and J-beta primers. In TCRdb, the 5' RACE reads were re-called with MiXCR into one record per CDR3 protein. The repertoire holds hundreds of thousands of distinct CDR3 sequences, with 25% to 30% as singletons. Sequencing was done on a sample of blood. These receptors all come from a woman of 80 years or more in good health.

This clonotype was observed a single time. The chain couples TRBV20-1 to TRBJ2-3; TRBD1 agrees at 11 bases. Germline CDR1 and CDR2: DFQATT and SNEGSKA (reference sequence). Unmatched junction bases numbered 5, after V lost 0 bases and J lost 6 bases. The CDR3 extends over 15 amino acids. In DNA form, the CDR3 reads TGCAGTGCTAGAGAGCGGACAGGGGGCAGCGATACGCAGTATTTT. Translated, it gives CSARERTGGSDTQYF.

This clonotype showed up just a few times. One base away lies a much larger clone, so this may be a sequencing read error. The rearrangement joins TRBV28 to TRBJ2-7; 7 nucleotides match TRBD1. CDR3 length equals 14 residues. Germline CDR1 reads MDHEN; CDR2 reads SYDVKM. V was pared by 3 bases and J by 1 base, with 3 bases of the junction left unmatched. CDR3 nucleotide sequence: TGTGCCAGCAGTTTTTCCAGGGGGTCCTACGAGCAGTACTTC. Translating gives CASSFSRGSYEQYF.

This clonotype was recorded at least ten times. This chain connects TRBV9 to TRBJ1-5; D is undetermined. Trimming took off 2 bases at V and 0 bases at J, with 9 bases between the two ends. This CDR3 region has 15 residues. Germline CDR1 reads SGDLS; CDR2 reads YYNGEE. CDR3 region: CASSVGGSSNQPQHF. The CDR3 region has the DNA TGTGCCAGCAGCGTGGGAGGGAGTAGCAATCAGCCCCAGCATTTT.

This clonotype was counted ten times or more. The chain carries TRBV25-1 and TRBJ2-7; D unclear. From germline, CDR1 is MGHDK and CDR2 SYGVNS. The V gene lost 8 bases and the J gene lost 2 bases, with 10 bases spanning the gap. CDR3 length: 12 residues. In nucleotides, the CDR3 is TGTGCCAGCTCGGGCAGTCCCTACGAGCAGTACTTC. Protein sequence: CASSGSPYEQYF.

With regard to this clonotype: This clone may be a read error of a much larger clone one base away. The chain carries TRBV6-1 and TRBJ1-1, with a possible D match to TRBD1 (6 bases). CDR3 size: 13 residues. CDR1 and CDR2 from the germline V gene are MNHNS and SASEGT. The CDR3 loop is CASSVDRNTGAFF. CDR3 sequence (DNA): TGTGCCAGCAGTGTAGACAGGAACACTGGAGCTTTCTTT.

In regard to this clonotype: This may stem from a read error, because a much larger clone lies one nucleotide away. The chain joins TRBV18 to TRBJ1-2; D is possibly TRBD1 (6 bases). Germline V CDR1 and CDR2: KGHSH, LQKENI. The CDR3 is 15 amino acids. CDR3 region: CANSPDGGLVYGYTF. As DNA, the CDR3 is TGTGCCAACTCACCTGACGGGGGGCTGGTCTATGGCTACACCTTC. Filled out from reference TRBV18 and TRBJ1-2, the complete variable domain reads NAGVMQNPRHLVRRRGQEARLRCSPMKGHSHVYWYRQLPEEGLKFMVYLQKENIIDESGMPKERFSAEFPKEGPSILRIQQVVRGDSAAYFCANSPDGGLVYGYTFGSGTRLTVV.

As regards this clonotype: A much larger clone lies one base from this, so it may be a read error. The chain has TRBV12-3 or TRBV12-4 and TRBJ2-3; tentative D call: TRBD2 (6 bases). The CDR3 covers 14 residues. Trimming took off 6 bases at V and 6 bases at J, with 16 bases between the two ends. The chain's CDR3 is CASRRDSLEDTQYF. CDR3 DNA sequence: TGTGCCAGCAGGAGGGACTCCCTAGAGGATACGCAGTATTTT.

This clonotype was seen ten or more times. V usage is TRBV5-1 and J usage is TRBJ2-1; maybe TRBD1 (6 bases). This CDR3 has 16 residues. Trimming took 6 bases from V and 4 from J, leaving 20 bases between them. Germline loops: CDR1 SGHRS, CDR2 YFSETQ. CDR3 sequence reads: CASTLRAGQGYNEQFF. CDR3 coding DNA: TGCGCCAGCACCTTAAGGGCGGGTCAGGGGTACAATGAGCAGTTCTTC.

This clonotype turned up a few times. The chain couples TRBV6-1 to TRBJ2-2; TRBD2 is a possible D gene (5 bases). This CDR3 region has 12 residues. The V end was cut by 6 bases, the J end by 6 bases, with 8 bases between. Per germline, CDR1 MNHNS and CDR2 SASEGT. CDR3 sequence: CASRAGAGELFF. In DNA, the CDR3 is TGTGCCAGCAGAGCCGGGGCCGGGGAGCTGTTTTTT.

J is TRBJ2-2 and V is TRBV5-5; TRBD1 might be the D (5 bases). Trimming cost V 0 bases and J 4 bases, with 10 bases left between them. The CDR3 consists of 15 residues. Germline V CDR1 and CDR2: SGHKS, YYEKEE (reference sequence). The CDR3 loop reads CASSLGQQFTGELFF. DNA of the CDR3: TGTGCCAGCAGCTTGGGACAGCAATTCACCGGGGAGCTGTTTTTT.

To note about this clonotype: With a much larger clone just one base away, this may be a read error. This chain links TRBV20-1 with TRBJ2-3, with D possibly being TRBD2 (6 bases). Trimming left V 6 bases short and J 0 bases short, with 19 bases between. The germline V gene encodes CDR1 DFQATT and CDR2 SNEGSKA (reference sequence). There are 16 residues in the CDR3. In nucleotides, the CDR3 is TGCAGTGCACCCGGGACTGGCGGACTAAGCACAGATACGCAGTATTTT. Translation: CSAPGTGGLSTDTQYF.

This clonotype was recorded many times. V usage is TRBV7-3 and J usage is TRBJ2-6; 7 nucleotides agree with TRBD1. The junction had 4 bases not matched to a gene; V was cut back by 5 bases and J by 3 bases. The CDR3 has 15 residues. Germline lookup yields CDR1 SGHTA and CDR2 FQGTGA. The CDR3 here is CASSRDRDGANVLTF. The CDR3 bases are TGTGCCAGCAGCCGCGACAGGGATGGGGCCAACGTCCTGACTTTC. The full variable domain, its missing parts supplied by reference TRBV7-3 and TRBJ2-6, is GAGVSQTPSNKVTEKGKYVELRCDPISGHTALYWYRQSLGQGPEFLIYFQGTGAADDSGLPNDRFFAVRPEGSVSTLKIQRTERGDSAVYLCASSRDRDGANVLTFGAGSRLTVL.

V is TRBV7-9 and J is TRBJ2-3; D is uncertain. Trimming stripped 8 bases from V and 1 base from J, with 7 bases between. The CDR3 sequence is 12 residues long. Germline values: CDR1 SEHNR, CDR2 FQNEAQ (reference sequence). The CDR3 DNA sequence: TGTGCCAGCGCCGCTGGCACAGATACGCAGTATTTT. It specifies CASAAGTDTQYF.

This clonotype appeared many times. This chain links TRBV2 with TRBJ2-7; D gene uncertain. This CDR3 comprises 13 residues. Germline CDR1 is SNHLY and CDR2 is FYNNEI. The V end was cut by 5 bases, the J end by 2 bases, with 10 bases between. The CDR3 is CASSLNGPYEQYF. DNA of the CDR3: TGTGCCAGCAGTCTGAACGGCCCCTACGAGCAGTACTTC. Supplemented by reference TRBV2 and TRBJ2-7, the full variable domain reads EPEVTQTPSHQVTQMGQEVILRCVPISNHLYFYWYRQILGQKVEFLVSFYNNEISEKSEIFDDQFSVERPDGSNFTLKIRSTKLEDSAMYFCASSLNGPYEQYFGPGTRLTVT.

CDR3 in DNA: TGTGCCAGCAGATTATTCGCGACAGGGGAACGGACTGAAGCTTTCTTT. This translates into CASRLFATGERTEAFF. The chain has TRBV7-2 and TRBJ1-1; 8 bases map to TRBD1. V shed 6 bases and J 5 bases; nucleotides not matched to a gene: 14. There are 16 residues in the CDR3. The germline CDR1 and CDR2 sequences are SGHTA and FQGNSA.

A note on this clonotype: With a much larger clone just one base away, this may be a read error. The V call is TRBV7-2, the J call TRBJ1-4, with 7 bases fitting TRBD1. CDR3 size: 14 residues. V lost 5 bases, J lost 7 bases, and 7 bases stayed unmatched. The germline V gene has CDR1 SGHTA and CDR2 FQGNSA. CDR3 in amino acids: CASSRTGYSEKLFF. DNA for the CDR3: TGTGCCAGCAGCCGGACAGGATACAGTGAAAAACTGTTTTTT.

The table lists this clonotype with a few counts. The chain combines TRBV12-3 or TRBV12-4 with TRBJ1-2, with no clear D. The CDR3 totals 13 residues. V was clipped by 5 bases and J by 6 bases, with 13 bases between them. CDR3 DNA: TGTGCCAGCAGTCCCGGAGGCCCGGATGGCTACACCTTC. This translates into CASSPGGPDGYTF.

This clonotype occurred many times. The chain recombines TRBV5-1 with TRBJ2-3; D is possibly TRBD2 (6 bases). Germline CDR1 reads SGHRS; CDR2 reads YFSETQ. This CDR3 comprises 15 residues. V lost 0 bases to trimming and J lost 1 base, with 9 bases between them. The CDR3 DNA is TGCGCCAGCAGCTTGGGGGGGGTACGCACAGATACGCAGTATTTT. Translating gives CASSLGGVRTDTQYF.

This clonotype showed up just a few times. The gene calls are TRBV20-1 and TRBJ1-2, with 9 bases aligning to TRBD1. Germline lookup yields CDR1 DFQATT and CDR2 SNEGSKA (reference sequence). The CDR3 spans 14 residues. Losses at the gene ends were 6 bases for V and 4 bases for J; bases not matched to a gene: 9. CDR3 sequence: CSAGGQGEAYGYTF. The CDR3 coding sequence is TGCAGTGCCGGGGGACAGGGAGAAGCCTATGGCTACACCTTC.

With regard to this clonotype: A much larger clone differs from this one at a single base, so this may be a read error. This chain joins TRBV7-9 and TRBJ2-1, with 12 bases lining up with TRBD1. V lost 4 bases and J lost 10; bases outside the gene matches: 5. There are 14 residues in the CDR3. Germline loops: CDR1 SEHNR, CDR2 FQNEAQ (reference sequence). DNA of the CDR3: TGTGCCAGCAGCTCGGGACAGGGGGCTTTCGAGCAGTTCTTC. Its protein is CASSSGQGAFEQFF.

This CDR3 is CASSLGGATGETQYF. The CDR3 DNA reads as TGTGCCAGCAGCTTAGGTGGGGCGACAGGAGAGACCCAGTACTTC. The J gene is TRBJ2-5, the V gene TRBV11-3; D perhaps matches TRBD1 (6 bases). The CDR3 extends over 15 amino acids. The ends were cut back, 1 base at V and 4 bases at J, with 13 bases in the middle. Germline V gene sequence: CDR1 SGHNT, CDR2 YENEEA.

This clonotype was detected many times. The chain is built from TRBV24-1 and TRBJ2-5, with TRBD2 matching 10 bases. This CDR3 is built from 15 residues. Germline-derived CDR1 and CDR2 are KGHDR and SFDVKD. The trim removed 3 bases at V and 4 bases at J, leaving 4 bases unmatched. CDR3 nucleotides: TGTGCCACCAGTGATCCTAGCGGGGGCGGAGAGACCCAGTACTTC. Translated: CATSDPSGGGETQYF.

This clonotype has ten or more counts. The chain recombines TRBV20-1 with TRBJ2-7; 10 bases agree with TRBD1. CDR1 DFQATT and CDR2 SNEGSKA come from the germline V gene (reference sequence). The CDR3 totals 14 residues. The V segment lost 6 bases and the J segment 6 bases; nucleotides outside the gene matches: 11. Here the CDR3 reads CSARTGQGVREQYF. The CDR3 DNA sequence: TGCAGTGCCAGGACCGGACAGGGGGTACGCGAGCAGTACTTC.

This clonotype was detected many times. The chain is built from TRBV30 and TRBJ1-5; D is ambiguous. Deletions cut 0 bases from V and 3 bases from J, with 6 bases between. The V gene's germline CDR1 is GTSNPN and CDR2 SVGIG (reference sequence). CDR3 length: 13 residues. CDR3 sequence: CAWSVTINQPQHF. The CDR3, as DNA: TGTGCCTGGAGTGTGACAATCAATCAGCCCCAGCATTTT.

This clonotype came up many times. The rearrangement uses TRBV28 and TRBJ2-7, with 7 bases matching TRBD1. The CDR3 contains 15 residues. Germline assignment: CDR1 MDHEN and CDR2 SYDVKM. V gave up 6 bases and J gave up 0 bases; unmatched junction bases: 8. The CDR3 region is CASSLLQGSSYEQYF. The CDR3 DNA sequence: TGTGCCAGCAGCTTGCTACAGGGGAGCTCCTACGAGCAGTACTTC.

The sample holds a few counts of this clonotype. The CDR3 coding sequence is TGTGCCACCAGTGAACGTGGACAGAACTATGGCTACACCTTC. Its translation: CATSERGQNYGYTF. This chain joins TRBV24-1 and TRBJ1-2; a possible D gene is TRBD1 (6 bases). Between the trimmed V and J ends, which lost 4 bases and 2 bases, there was a span of 10 bases. The V gene's germline CDR1 is KGHDR and CDR2 SFDVKD. This CDR3 has 14 residues.